The present TCR beta chain was sequenced within a study of cytomegalovirus exposure and HLA in healthy donors. Study-wide context: Around 200 million T cells yielded 120 million or so unique TCR beta sequences, as an earlier analysis found. Study results and caveats: The majority of CMV-associated TCR beta chains were reported as apparently HLA-restricted in a later analysis. In an earlier analysis, most TCR beta V segments were productive about 87% or about 30% of the time.

Participants comprised healthy donors of bone marrow. Of note for this clone: Its specificity is not known.

The PCR ran on 60 Vbeta and 13 Jbeta primers. Sequencing used immunoSEQ multiplex PCR; TCRdb keeps in-frame clones, though not all of them. This table holds over 75,000 clones, around nine tenths found once. In germline, CDR1 is SNHLY, CDR2 FYNNEI. Deletions cut 4 bases from V and 6 bases from J, with 13 bases between. This CDR3 region has 13 residues. This TCR derives from a man aged 25-45 years in good health and CMV-seropositive. Source material: PBMCs. V and J are TRBV2 and TRBJ2-7; the D gene is possibly TRBD2 (6 bases). The CDR3 loop reads CASSGQVGGEQYF. The CDR3 DNA reads as TGTGCCAGCAGTGGGCAGGTCGGGGGCGAGCAGTACTTC.